Each of the 21 T cell receptor beta chains below was sequenced from the same sample in a study of T cell responses to AZD1222 COVID-19 vaccine. Sequencing was performed with immunoSEQ multiplex PCR; in TCRdb, only in-frame clones are kept and a portion is missing. The sample has some 80,000 clones, 90% seen once. The material was peripheral blood, obtained on day 0 of AZD1222 vaccination. Every receptor here comes from an adult in good health.

The genes are TRBV9 and TRBJ2-7; D gene ambiguous. Per germline, CDR1 SGDLS and CDR2 YYNGEE. This CDR3 is built from 12 residues. Trimming stripped 4 bases from V and 1 base from J, with 6 bases between. The CDR3 loop is CASSPGSYEQYF. The CDR3 DNA reads as TGTGCCAGCAGCCCCGGATCCTACGAGCAGTACTTC.

J is TRBJ2-7 and V is TRBV19; TRBD2 agrees at 13 bases. Trimming removed 4 bases from V and 2 bases from J; junction bases left unmatched: 2. The germline CDR1 and CDR2 sequences are LNHDA and SQIVND (reference sequence). This CDR3 is 15 amino acids long. The CDR3 nucleotides read TGTGCCAGTAGTAGCGGACTAGCGGGGGCCTACGAGCAGTACTTC. This encodes CASSSGLAGAYEQYF.

V usage is TRBV7-2 and J usage is TRBJ2-1; no clear D gene. The V gene's germline CDR1 is SGHTA and CDR2 FQGNSA. V shed 5 bases and J shed 4 bases, with 3 bases lying between them. CDR3 length: 11 residues. In DNA form, the CDR3 reads TGTGCCAGCAGCCCTTACAATGAGCAGTTCTTC. Amino acid sequence: CASSPYNEQFF.

The chain joins TRBV2 to TRBJ2-7; possibly TRBD1 for D (6 bases). Trimming stripped 6 bases from V and 6 bases from J, with 12 bases between. Germline lookup yields CDR1 SNHLY and CDR2 FYNNEI. This CDR3 region has 12 residues. DNA of the CDR3: TGTGCCAGCAGCCGGGACATTCTCGAGCAGTACTTC. It is translated as CASSRDILEQYF.

This chain connects TRBV6-5 to TRBJ2-3; TRBD2 agrees at 8 bases. This CDR3 has 14 residues. Trimming removed 11 bases from V and 3 bases from J; junction bases left unmatched: 10. Germline values: CDR1 MNHEY, CDR2 SVGAGI. The CDR3 protein is CASLVGLETDTQYF. CDR3 in DNA: TGTGCCTCTCTCGTGGGACTAGAGACAGATACGCAGTATTTT.

The gene calls are TRBV12-5 and TRBJ2-2, with D uncertain. CDR1 LGHNT and CDR2 FRNRAP come from the germline V gene. The CDR3 is 14 amino acids. Trimming pared 1 base from V and 6 bases from J, leaving 9 bases between. The CDR3, as DNA: TGTGCTAGTGGTTTGGACGTTGGTGCCGGGGAGCTGTTTTTT. Translating it yields CASGLDVGAGELFF.

The V call is TRBV28, the J call TRBJ2-5; D is uncertain. The CDR3 length is 11 residues. Trimming shortened V by 1 base and J by 9 bases, and 6 bases separated the two germline ends. Germline CDR1 MDHEN, CDR2 SYDVKM. The CDR3 region has the DNA TGTGCCAGCAGTTTATCGGCGGCCCAGTACTTC. Its protein product is CASSLSAAQYF. The variable domain in full, completed from reference TRBV28 and TRBJ2-5, reads DVKVTQSSRYLVKRTGEKVFLECVQDMDHENMFWYRQDPGLGLRLIYFSYDVKMKEKGDIPEGYSVSREKKERFSLILESASTNQTSMYLCASSLSAAQYFGPGTRLLVL.

This clone was seen a single time. V is TRBV28 and J is TRBJ2-3; 7 positions agree with TRBD2. Germline CDR1 reads MDHEN; CDR2 reads SYDVKM. The CDR3 contains 15 residues. Trimming cost V 2 bases and J 2 bases; bases outside gene matches: 4. The CDR3 nucleotides read TGTGCCAGCAGTTTACCGGGGGGATACACAGATACGCAGTATTTT. The encoded protein is CASSLPGGYTDTQYF.

The gene calls are TRBV5-1 and TRBJ2-7; the D gene could be TRBD1 or TRBD2 (5 bases each). CDR1 is SGHRS and CDR2 is YFSETQ in the germline V gene. This CDR3 spans 14 amino acids. Trimming stripped 0 bases from V and 3 bases from J, with 10 bases between. Here the CDR3 reads CASSLGGPIYEQYF. Here the CDR3 DNA reads TGCGCCAGCAGCTTGGGGGGACCAATCTACGAGCAGTACTTC.

This chain connects TRBV6-2 or TRBV6-3 to TRBJ2-4; possible D gene TRBD1, 5 bases. CDR3 length: 15 amino acids. The germline V gene encodes CDR1 MNHEY and CDR2 SVGEGT. The V gene lost 3 bases and the J gene lost 2 bases, with 11 bases spanning the gap. In DNA form, the CDR3 reads TGTGCCAGCAGTTATTATCAGGGAACCAAAAACATTCAGTACTTC. Translation: CASSYYQGTKNIQYF.

The chain uses TRBV27 and TRBJ2-2, with D perhaps matching TRBD2 (6 bases). This CDR3 has 14 amino acids. Between the trimmed V and J ends, which lost 5 bases and 2 bases, there was a span of 9 bases. CDR1 MNHEY and CDR2 SMNVEV come from the germline V gene (reference sequence). The CDR3 sequence is CASSRELNTGELFF. The CDR3 region has the DNA TGTGCCAGCAGTCGGGAGTTAAACACCGGGGAGCTGTTTTTT.

V is TRBV14 and J is TRBJ2-7; D possibly matches TRBD1 or TRBD2 (5 bases each). The CDR3 consists of 16 residues. CDR1 is SGHDN and CDR2 is FVKESK in the germline V gene. Trimming took off 2 bases at V and 2 bases at J, with 16 bases between the two ends. The chain's CDR3 is CASSQLSGAGAYEQYF. The CDR3 DNA follows: TGTGCCAGCAGCCAATTATCCGGGGCAGGCGCCTACGAGCAGTACTTC.

The chain combines TRBV7-8 with TRBJ2-1, with 11 bases aligning to TRBD2. The V and J ends lost 8 bases and 5 bases, in that order; junction bases with no gene match: 5. Germline loops: CDR1 SGHVS, CDR2 FQNEAQ. This CDR3 has 14 residues. CDR3 coding DNA: TGTGCCAGCCGGTCTAGCGGGGGGCACAATGAGCAGTTCTTC. Amino acid sequence: CASRSSGGHNEQFF.

The chain carries TRBV9 and TRBJ2-6; a possible D gene is TRBD2 (6 bases). V was cut by 2 bases and J by 0 bases, with 9 bases left in between. There are 16 residues in the CDR3. CDR1 and CDR2 (germline): SGDLS, YYNGEE. Written as DNA, the CDR3 is TGTGCCAGCAGCGTCCTGGGGGGCTCTGGGGCCAACGTCCTGACTTTC. It codes for CASSVLGGSGANVLTF.

This sequence joins TRBV19 and TRBJ1-6; 9 bases agree with TRBD1. CDR1 and CDR2 from the germline V gene are LNHDA and SQIVND (reference sequence). The V gene end was trimmed by 4 bases and the J gene end by 0 bases; junction bases not matched to a gene: 7. The CDR3 loop spans 18 amino acids. The CDR3 is CASSTRTGVNSYNSPLHF. CDR3 coding DNA: TGTGCCAGTAGTACTCGGACAGGGGTGAACTCCTATAATTCACCCCTCCACTTT.

The V gene is TRBV25-1, the J gene TRBJ2-1; unclear D gene. V lost 2 bases and J lost 4, with 12 bases in between. Germline lookup yields CDR1 MGHDK and CDR2 SYGVNS. This CDR3 comprises 15 residues. CDR3 sequence (DNA): TGTGCCAGCAGTGAAGACGGGCAGAAATACAATGAGCAGTTCTTC. It specifies CASSEDGQKYNEQFF.

The rearrangement uses TRBV5-4 and TRBJ1-5; D is possibly TRBD1 (6 bases). CDR1 is SGHNT and CDR2 is YYREEE in the germline V gene (reference sequence). V shed 1 base and J shed 2 bases, with 7 bases lying between them. This CDR3 has 14 residues. Written as DNA, the CDR3 is TGTGCCAGCAGCTTGTCAGGGGGCAATCAGCCCCAGCATTTT. It is translated as CASSLSGGNQPQHF.

This chain joins TRBV4-1 and TRBJ2-5; D may match TRBD1 or TRBD2 (6 bases each). The CDR3 is 17 residues long. V shed 0 bases and J shed 1 base, with 15 bases lying between them. From germline, CDR1 is MGHRA and CDR2 YSYEKL. The CDR3 is CASSQDLKGGFQETQYF. Here the CDR3 DNA reads TGCGCCAGCAGCCAAGATTTGAAAGGGGGGTTCCAAGAGACCCAGTACTTC.

The rearrangement links TRBV18 to TRBJ1-2, with D possibly TRBD1 on 5 matching bases. This CDR3 spans 13 amino acids. The germline V gene has CDR1 KGHSH and CDR2 LQKENI. The V and J ends lost 3 bases and 5 bases respectively, with 10 bases between them. The CDR3 bases are TGTGCCAGCTCACCTGGGGGTTGGTATGGCTACACCTTC. Its translation: CASSPGGWYGYTF. The entire variable domain, with the rest obtained from reference TRBV18 and TRBJ1-2, is as follows: NAGVMQNPRHLVRRRGQEARLRCSPMKGHSHVYWYRQLPEEGLKFMVYLQKENIIDESGMPKERFSAEFPKEGPSILRIQQVVRGDSAAYFCASSPGGWYGYTFGSGTRLTVV.

The V call is TRBV19, the J call TRBJ1-6; unclear D gene. CDR1 and CDR2 from the germline V gene are LNHDA and SQIVND (reference sequence). V was shortened by 5 bases and J by 6 bases, with 14 bases between the two germline ends. The CDR3 sequence is 15 residues long. CDR3 sequence (DNA): TGTGCCAGTAGTGCAAGCCGGGCCTCTAATTCACCCCTCCACTTT. Translated: CASSASRASNSPLHF.

The chain employs TRBV3-1 (or the pseudogene TRBV3-2) and TRBJ1-4; perhaps TRBD1 as D (6 bases). CDR3 length: 13 amino acids. Germline V CDR1 and CDR2: LGHDT, YNNKEL (reference sequence). V was cut by 0 bases and J by 15 bases, with 14 bases left in between. The DNA for the CDR3 is TGTGCCAGCAGCCAAGATGGGGCAGGGGTTGTGTTTTTT. As protein: CASSQDGAGVVFF.